This entry features one T cell receptor (beta chain) sequence. The entry originates in a study of blood T cell repertoires in COVID-19. V lost 4 bases and J 5 bases, leaving 18 bases between the germline ends. Looked up from germline, CDR1 is SGHNT and CDR2 is YYREEE (reference sequence). CDR3 length: 15 amino acids. Original data processing: The assay estimated nucleated cells by amplifying reference gene primers. Method: immunoSEQ multiplex PCR; TCRdb's copy keeps in-frame clones and lacks some. The V and J calls and clone size come from that table; D and trimming were worked out from the DNA. Of about 170,000 clones in the sample, about 85% were seen once.

This receptor was obtained from a human donor with acute or convalescent COVID-19. The donor label of this sample is uncertain. Source material: peripheral blood. The V gene is TRBV5-4, the J gene TRBJ1-2; perhaps TRBD1 as D (6 bases). The CDR3 DNA reads TGTGCCAGCAGCCCCCTCCTGACAGGAGAGTATGGCTACACCTTC. It translates to CASSPLLTGEYGYTF.